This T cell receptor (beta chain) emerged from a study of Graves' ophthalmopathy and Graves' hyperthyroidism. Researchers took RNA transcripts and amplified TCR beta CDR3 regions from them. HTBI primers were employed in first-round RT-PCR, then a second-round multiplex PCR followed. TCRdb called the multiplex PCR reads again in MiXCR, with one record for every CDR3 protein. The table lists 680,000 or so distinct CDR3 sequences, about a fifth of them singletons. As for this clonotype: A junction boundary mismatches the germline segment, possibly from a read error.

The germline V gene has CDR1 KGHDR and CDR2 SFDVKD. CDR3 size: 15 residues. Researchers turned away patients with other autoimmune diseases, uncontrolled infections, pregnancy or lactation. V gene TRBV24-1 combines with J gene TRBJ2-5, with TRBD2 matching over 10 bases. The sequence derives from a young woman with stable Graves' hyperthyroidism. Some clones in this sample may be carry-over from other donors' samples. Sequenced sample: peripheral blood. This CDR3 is CTTSRLAGDQETQYF. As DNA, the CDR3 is TGTACCACCAGTCGGCTAGCGGGGGACCAAGAGACCCAGTACTTC.